The rows below give T cell receptor beta chains drawn from one sample of a study of CD8 T cells in Susac syndrome. MiXCR, applied by TCRdb to the immunoSEQ multiplex PCR reads, yields one record per CDR3 protein. The sample records just over 300,000 distinct CDR3 sequences, approximately 90% being singletons. Source material: CD4+ T cells from PBMCs. Every receptor here comes from a human donor with multiple sclerosis. Both conserved end residues are trimmed from each CDR3. Fields, in order: J gene, V gene, CDR3 protein.

TRBJ2-1 | TRBV20-1 | SAAPGTAGDEQF
TRBJ2-1 | TRBV19 | ASSKRGGNNEQF
TRBJ2-1 | TRBV13 | ASSLPLAGANNEQF
TRBJ1-2 | TRBV3-1 | ASSPIGAINYGYT
TRBJ1-2 | TRBV7-9 | ASSNGQDTPYT
TRBJ2-7 | TRBV27 | ATRDRGSVKYEQY
TRBJ1-4 | TRBV30 | AWSVALVEKLF
TRBJ2-7 | TRBV7-3 | ASSPHPTGIYEQY
TRBJ2-1 | TRBV6-2/TRBV6-3 | ASSYSSPPGAYNEQF
TRBJ2-1 | TRBV12-3/TRBV12-4 | ASRPTVNEQF
TRBJ2-2 | TRBV4-3 | ASSQDQLSGGTAGELF
TRBJ1-1 | TRBV29-1 | SVETWTRGDAGGAF
TRBJ2-1 | TRBV10-2 | ASSGDLNIEQF
TRBJ1-2 | TRBV29-1 | SVAYLTKDRSLYGYT
TRBJ1-5 | TRBV6-1 | ASSGDGLIPQH
TRBJ1-1 | TRBV7-2 | ASSLRPVGVKAF
TRBJ2-7 | TRBV7-6 | ASTQKPGGPGEQY
TRBJ1-1 | TRBV19 | AIADRDTEAF
TRBJ2-3 | TRBV12-3/TRBV12-4 | ASSLGTSGSWVGTDTQY
TRBJ2-1 | TRBV12-3/TRBV12-4 | ASSFRGLNGEQF
TRBJ1-2 | TRBV3-1 | ASTNKGREGGYT
TRBJ1-1 | TRBV20-1 | SARSLRFEAF
TRBJ2-7 | TRBV25-1 | ASSDGGNAYEQY
TRBJ1-2 | TRBV10-3 | AISFRLGQGGHYGYT
TRBJ2-1 | TRBV29-1 | SVDNYNEQF
TRBJ2-2 | TRBV12-3/TRBV12-4 | ASSSTNTGELF
TRBJ2-3 | TRBV3-1 | ASSQWGPEISTDTQY
TRBJ2-5 | TRBV29-1 | SVEDRTGVFQETQY
TRBJ2-2 | TRBV19 | ASNPPGDGNTGELF
TRBJ2-3 | TRBV7-9 | ASSLGQGADTQY
TRBJ1-6 | TRBV30 | AWSEGLSYSPLH
TRBJ2-1 | TRBV5-1 | ASSLALDRSGYNEQF
TRBJ1-3 | TRBV7-2 | ASSPLLRRSGNTIY
TRBJ2-1 | TRBV11-3 | ASAGSRGNEQF
TRBJ2-3 | TRBV6-4 | ASSAVAGRSTDTQY
TRBJ1-5 | TRBV7-2 | ASSQGQHWTQH
TRBJ2-1 | TRBV5-1 | ASSTDLAGEGNEQF
TRBJ2-7 | TRBV12-3/TRBV12-4 | ASSPRLAGAYEQY
TRBJ1-2 | TRBV18 | ASSPFGGTNYGYT
TRBJ2-7 | TRBV5-4 | ASSLQGPTLYEQY
TRBJ2-7 | TRBV14 | ASSLLSTGSYEQY
TRBJ2-3 | TRBV12-3/TRBV12-4 | ASSSLGPDTQY
TRBJ2-7 | TRBV20-1 | SASPARTYEQY
TRBJ2-1 | TRBV19 | AREGSSYNEQF
TRBJ1-1 | TRBV30 | AGVNRGMAF
TRBJ1-1 | TRBV5-6 | ASSPRKIPPNTEAF
TRBJ2-4 | TRBV20-1 | SARIQWQSAKNIQY
TRBJ2-1 | TRBV7-8 | ASSSHRSYNEQF
TRBJ2-5 | TRBV7-8 | ASSLEREKETQY
TRBJ2-2 | TRBV12-3/TRBV12-4 | ASSPDPYTGELF
TRBJ2-7 | TRBV7-3 | ASSLWEQY
TRBJ2-7 | TRBV20-1 | SANPRDGFNYEQY
TRBJ2-7 | TRBV29-1 | SVGLAGGSYEQY
TRBJ1-1 | TRBV6-5 | ASSYSTHTEAF
TRBJ2-3 | TRBV25-1 | ASSERGPGGYVVDTQY
TRBJ2-5 | TRBV7-2 | ASSYSGRRETQY
TRBJ2-1 | TRBV30 | AWGGGGSYNEQF
TRBJ2-7 | TRBV5-4 | ASSLAASGPYEQY
TRBJ2-5 | TRBV30 | AWGFTQETQY
TRBJ2-5 | TRBV6-1 | ASQGSLETQY